The 7 T cell receptor beta chains below all came from one sample that was sequenced in a study of CD8 T cells in ankylosing spondylitis listed by TCRdb under 2017. Library preparation employed 5' RACE. These reads were obtained on an Illumina HiSeq 2500. TCRdb took the public reads, trimmed them with fastp at Q25, ran MiXCR for clone calling and kept in-frame beta chains. When rows share a CDR3 protein, they turn into one entry using the most common DNA and genes. In all, the sample holds almost 45,000 distinct CDR3 sequences, and 11% of those were seen once. The top ten clonotypes cover 1.2% to 1.5% of the sample. The material sequenced was blood, either unsorted or a sorted T cell fraction (not recorded which). The receptor set was obtained from a male donor with ankylosing spondylitis or in good health (not recorded which).

This clonotype has at least ten counts. The J gene is TRBJ2-7, the V gene TRBV6-5, with 7 bases identical to TRBD1. CDR1 MNHEY and CDR2 SVGAGI come from the germline V gene. The CDR3 runs 14 residues. With 2 bases clipped from V and 2 bases from J, the junction kept 3 bases outside the gene matches. CDR3 residues: CASSYRDRTYEQYF. The CDR3 DNA reads TGTGCCAGCAGTTACCGGGACAGAACCTACGAGCAGTACTTC.

There are many counts of this clonotype. The chain uses TRBV20-1 and TRBJ1-1; D not certain. Germline loops: CDR1 DFQATT, CDR2 SNEGSKA (reference sequence). The CDR3 is 12 residues long. Trimming took 4 bases from V and 4 from J, leaving 10 bases between them. DNA of the CDR3: TGCAGTGCTACCCTTGGACCCACTGAAGCTTTCTTT. Translated: CSATLGPTEAFF.

The J gene is TRBJ2-2, the V gene TRBV3-1; D unclear. The CDR3 loop spans 16 amino acids. V dropped 4 bases and J dropped 4 bases, with 16 bases sitting between them. The germline gives CDR1 LGHDT, CDR2 YNNKEL (reference sequence). The CDR3 sequence is CASSPLSPSGTGELFF. CDR3 DNA: TGTGCCAGCAGCCCACTTTCCCCGTCGGGCACCGGGGAGCTGTTTTTT.

The gene calls are TRBV11-2 and TRBJ1-1; possibly TRBD1 for D (6 bases). The germline gives CDR1 SGHAT, CDR2 FQNNGV. The CDR3 loop spans 15 amino acids. V was cut by 2 bases and J by 1 base, with 11 bases left in between. CDR3 region: CASSLIQGWNTEAFF. In DNA, the CDR3 is TGTGCCAGCAGCTTAATACAGGGTTGGAACACTGAAGCTTTCTTT.

In this sample, this clonotype turned up a few times. The chain employs TRBV19 and TRBJ1-5; TRBD1 might be the D (5 bases). The CDR3 runs to 13 residues. Germline lookup yields CDR1 LNHDA and CDR2 SQIVND (reference sequence). Trimming removed 3 bases at V and 7 bases at J, with 10 bases between. The CDR3 DNA reads as TGTGCCAGTAGTATCAACGGGGACCAGCCCCAGCATTTT. Amino acids: CASSINGDQPQHF.

The CDR3 here is CASSPGAEAFF. CDR3 coding DNA: TGTGCCAGCAGCCCAGGGGCTGAAGCTTTCTTT. The chain joins TRBV12-3 or TRBV12-4 to TRBJ1-1; a weak D match, TRBD1 (6 bases). This CDR3 region has 11 residues. Trimming took 6 bases from V and 6 from J, leaving 8 bases between them.

The chain combines TRBV2 with TRBJ2-1, with 7 positions matching TRBD2. The V and J ends lost 8 bases and 5 bases, in that order; junction bases with no gene match: 9. CDR1 SNHLY and CDR2 FYNNEI come from the germline V gene. The CDR3 covers 14 residues. The DNA of the CDR3 is TGTGCCAGCGCGTCCGGCGGGGGAAACAATGAGCAGTTCTTC. It specifies CASASGGGNNEQFF.